What follows are 5 T cell receptor beta chains derived from one specimen sequenced in a study of a mutant IDH1 vaccine in newly diagnosed glioma. Profiled with immunoSEQ multiplex PCR; TCRdb holds only in-frame clones, not every one. The table shows tens of thousands of clones, with 81% occurring only once. These receptors are not linked to any known antigen. Specified time point: week 35, safety follow-up. Vaccine doses each comprised 300 ug of mutant IDH1 20-mer peptide, with topical imiquimod. The sample consisted of PBMCs, taken from a glioma patient whose treatment included an IDH1 peptide vaccine. The origin of the receptors is a man aged 40-55 years with glioma.

DNA for the CDR3: TGTGCCAGCAGCGCCGGAGGGGAGGGCAATCAGCCCCAGCATTTT. It translates to CASSAGGEGNQPQHF. V usage is TRBV4-2 and J usage is TRBJ1-5; the D gene is possibly TRBD1 (5 bases). Germline assignment: CDR1 LGHNA and CDR2 YNFKEQ. The V end was cut by 5 bases, the J end by 2 bases, with 13 bases between. CDR3 length: 15 residues.

This clone was counted once. This chain uses TRBV15 with TRBJ2-1; 9 nucleotides match TRBD2. With V trimmed by 10 bases and J by 4 bases, 11 bases remained unmatched. This CDR3 has 15 amino acids. Per germline, CDR1 LNHNV and CDR2 YYDKDF (reference sequence). Here the CDR3 reads CAMTTPAGGYNEQFF. Here the CDR3 DNA reads TGTGCCATGACGACCCCAGCGGGAGGATACAATGAGCAGTTCTTC.

The chain couples TRBV4-2 to TRBJ2-7; 8 bases fit TRBD1. Germline loops: CDR1 LGHNA, CDR2 YNFKEQ. The V and J ends lost 3 bases and 3 bases, in that order; junction bases with no gene match: 4. The length of the CDR3 is 14 residues. CDR3 amino acids: CASSQGTGNYEQYF. The CDR3 region has the DNA TGTGCCAGCAGCCAGGGGACAGGTAACTACGAGCAGTACTTC.

The chain carries TRBV19 and TRBJ2-3; weak D call: TRBD2 (6 bases). The CDR3 spans 16 residues. The ends were cut back, 3 bases at V and 5 bases at J, with 18 bases in the middle. In germline, CDR1 is LNHDA, CDR2 SQIVND (reference sequence). CDR3 protein: CASSMTRAGTRDTQYF. The CDR3 DNA sequence: TGTGCCAGTAGTATGACAAGGGCGGGGACGAGAGATACGCAGTATTTT.

J is TRBJ2-5 and V is TRBV2, with 11 bases fitting TRBD2. The CDR3 is 16 amino acids. CDR1 and CDR2 from the germline V gene are SNHLY and FYNNEI. V lost 3 bases to trimming and J lost 5 bases; unmatched junction nucleotides: 8. In nucleotides, the CDR3 is TGTGCCAGCAGTGACATCCTAGCGGGAGGATTGGAGACCCAGTACTTC. Translated, it gives CASSDILAGGLETQYF.